A single sample gave rise to the 10 T cell receptor beta chains below, sequenced in a study of cytomegalovirus exposure and HLA in healthy donors. PCR amplification relied on 60 Vbeta primers (plus 13 Jbeta primers). Here immunoSEQ multiplex PCR was the method, and the copy in TCRdb shows in-frame clones only, minus some. Across about 140,000 clones, the top ten clones capture 2.2% of the sample. Specimen: PBMCs. The receptors were sampled from a woman younger than 35 in good health and CMV-seronegative.

The V call is TRBV7-8, the J call TRBJ2-3; TRBD1 might be the D (5 bases). V lost 5 bases and J lost 4, with 19 bases in between. CDR1 SGHVS and CDR2 FQNEAQ come from the germline V gene. The CDR3 loop spans 16 amino acids. The CDR3 here is CASSPSPLGLPDTQYF. The CDR3 DNA follows: TGTGCCAGCAGCCCCAGCCCGTTGGGGCTTCCAGATACGCAGTATTTT.

The CDR3 region is CASSALQGHNEKLFF. The CDR3 DNA sequence: TGTGCCAGCAGTGCCCTACAGGGGCATAATGAAAAACTGTTTTTT. This chain uses TRBV6-1 with TRBJ1-4; 7 bases are a match to TRBD1. J lost 4 bases, V lost 4 bases, and 6 bases had no gene match. Germline lookup yields CDR1 MNHNS and CDR2 SASEGT. The CDR3 runs to 15 residues.

The rearrangement links TRBV9 to TRBJ2-3; 10 bases agree with TRBD2. With 1 base clipped from V and 2 bases from J, the junction kept 4 bases outside the gene matches. The CDR3 consists of 16 residues. Germline V gene sequence: CDR1 SGDLS, CDR2 YYNGEE. CDR3 DNA: TGTGCCAGCAGCGTAATAGCGGGAGGATCCACAGATACGCAGTATTTT. Its translation: CASSVIAGGSTDTQYF.

The rearrangement joins TRBV5-1 to TRBJ1-2; a possible D gene is TRBD1 (5 bases). With 4 bases removed from V and 8 bases from J, the gap between germline ends came to 18 bases. The CDR3 has 14 amino acids. Looked up from germline, CDR1 is SGHRS and CDR2 is YFSETQ. As DNA, the CDR3 is TGCGCCAGCAGCGAGGACACTCCCCTGAGAGGCTACACCTTC. It translates to CASSEDTPLRGYTF.

This chain connects TRBV6-1 to TRBJ1-2; maybe TRBD1 (6 bases). Germline CDR1 MNHNS, CDR2 SASEGT. The CDR3 sequence is 15 residues long. The V end lost 6 bases, the J end lost 8 bases, and 22 bases lay between the germline ends. The CDR3 is CASRVSRLDSHGYTF. DNA of the CDR3: TGTGCCAGCAGGGTGAGTCGTCTGGACAGTCACGGCTACACCTTC.

In regard to this clone: A read error may produce the germline difference seen at one junction end. This rearrangement joins TRBV11-3 to TRBJ2-3; 8 bases line up with TRBD2. In germline, CDR1 is SGHNT, CDR2 YENEEA. This CDR3 region has 14 residues. The CDR3 nucleotides are TGTGCCAGCAGCCCAGGGCGGGCGCGGGAGGAGGCACATTTT. Protein sequence: CASSPGRAREEAHF.

The rearrangement uses TRBV7-9 and TRBJ2-5; D may be TRBD1 (6 bases). Matching the DNA end better, TRBJ2-7 makes the J call doubtful. CDR3 size: 16 residues. Germline-derived CDR1 and CDR2 are SEHNR and FQNEAQ (reference sequence). CDR3 bases: TGTGCCAGCAGCCACCACGTCCGGGACAACTCCTACGAGCAGTACTTC. Translating it yields CASSHHVRDNSYEQYF.

The V gene is TRBV11-3, the J gene TRBJ2-1; 7 bases match TRBD2. Germline trimming cut 4 bases from V and 5 bases from J; bases unmatched to any gene: 5. This CDR3 has 14 amino acids. CDR1 and CDR2 from the germline V gene are SGHNT and YENEEA. The CDR3 coding sequence is TGTGCCAGCAGCTGGCTAGCGGAAAACAATGAGCAGTTCTTC. Its translation: CASSWLAENNEQFF.

The chain has TRBV6-1 and TRBJ2-7; the match to TRBD1 covers 7 bases. The CDR3 has 14 residues. The V gene's germline CDR1 is MNHNS and CDR2 SASEGT. The J segment lost 0 bases and the V segment lost 6 bases, leaving 5 bases of the junction unmatched. The DNA of the CDR3 is TGTGCCAGCAGAAAAAGGGACAGCTCCTACGAGCAGTACGTC. It is translated as CASRKRDSSYEQYV.

V usage is TRBV7-9 and J usage is TRBJ2-1; 8 bases agree with TRBD1. With 4 bases clipped from V and 0 bases from J, the junction kept 11 bases outside the gene matches. The CDR3 totals 18 residues. The germline V gene has CDR1 SEHNR and CDR2 FQNEAQ (reference sequence). The chain's CDR3 is CASSSQGDLVYSYNEQFF. The CDR3 DNA reads as TGTGCCAGCAGCTCACAGGGGGATCTAGTTTACTCCTACAATGAGCAGTTCTTC.